This TCR beta chain was sequenced during a study of spatial heterogeneity in lung cancer (dated 2019 in TCRdb). Some background on the complete study: Donors were around 71 patients with early-stage, untreated non-small cell lung cancer from the lung TRACERx cohort. Follow-up PBMC samples were sequenced whenever available, and the median time to follow-up was roughly 2 years after resection. More beta-chain than alpha-chain transcripts were consistently detected, likely reflecting higher beta-chain transcript abundance. In the raw uncorrected reads, each unique combination of TCR and UMI appeared more than ten times on average. The study quantitatively compared TCR alpha and beta repertoires across multiple tumor regions, matched nontumor lung and blood in non-small cell lung cancer. Nonsynonymous mutation counts, determined by whole-exome sequencing of tumor tissue, were related to TCR repertoire features. At surgery, both alpha and beta chains were TCR-sequenced in around 240 tumor regions, 63 to 65 matched nontumor lung samples and around 50 PBMC samples. Study-level results and caveats: Ubiquitous expanded tumor TCRs were found in blood more often at tumor resection than at routine follow-up. Additional single-cell paired TCR alpha and beta sequencing was considered necessary to confirm, at a functional level, the hypothesis that regional TCRs recognize regional mutations. Only approximately 13 patients were included in comparisons of baseline and follow-up blood repertoires.

This clonotype was seen ten or more times. Its target antigen remains unknown. Nothing much larger sits one base from this clone, and base qualities are not available. Library method: 5' RACE. The sequencer listed for this sample is NextSeq 500. The TCR library protocol attached a unique molecular identifier to each TCR cDNA molecule to allow correction of PCR and sequencing errors. As for the original processing: TCR identification, UMI-based error correction and CDR3 extraction were performed with Decombinator tools. Expanded TCRs were defined as those above a frequency of 2 per 1,000, corresponding to the top 1% of the tumor frequency distribution. Renyi diversity was computed with the R vegan package after each repertoire had been subsampled 100 times to 5,000 TCRs. CDR3 similarity networks were built from amino acid triplet string-kernel similarity, connecting CDR3s with pairwise similarity above 0.82. TCRdb cleaned the public reads at Q25 with fastp, built clones with MiXCR and kept in-frame beta chains. Rows matching on CDR3 protein sequence are summarized as one entry with the most common DNA and genes. It is TCRdb's table, rather than the study itself, that gives the V and J calls and clone size. This sample lists some 120,000 distinct CDR3 sequences; 9% to 15% were detected once. Of the sample, roughly 17% falls within the top ten clones.

The meaning of the sample's time point label: blood at routine non-recurrence follow-up after resection. Whole RNA extracted from tumor and nontumor lung tissue, or from cryopreserved PBMC samples, was used for TCR sequencing without cell sorting. Patients were selected for TCR sequencing only if sufficient RNA was available from at least two tumor regions. This TCR was recovered from a male donor with early-stage non-small cell lung cancer. Sequences were derived from PBMCs, sampled at follow-up.

The nucleotide sequence is given as TGTGCCAGCAGCTCGCCGGCAACGGATCAGCCCCAGCATTTT. This gives the protein CASSSPATDQPQHF. The V and J genes are TRBV7-2 and TRBJ1-5, with the identity of the D gene unclear. CDR1 and CDR2 are read off the germline V gene as SGHTA and FQGNSA. Including cysteine and phenylalanine, the CDR3 has 14 amino acids. Only the CDR3 DNA is retained, 42 bases long and in frame from the first base. V and J are truncated by 4 bases and 5 bases respectively, leaving an intervening sequence of 12 bases.